This T cell receptor beta chain appears in the sequencing data of a study of blood T cell repertoires in COVID-19. The wider study: Some COVID-19 samples were acute and others convalescent; all came from the United States, Italy and Spain. From T cells, B-cell-depleted T cells, or PBMCs came the material, which was cDNA or gDNA.

Source study methods: Scientists estimated how many nucleated cells there were by amplifying reference gene primers. Using immunoSEQ multiplex PCR, the repertoire was profiled, and TCRdb retains in-frame clones only, with some absent. That table gives V, J and clone size, and the DNA gave D and trimming. The sample includes about 88,000 clones, 89% of them seen just once. The CDR3 runs 13 residues. The junction had 5 bases not matched to a gene; V was cut back by 0 bases and J by 9 bases. Germline V gene lookup returns CDR1 SGDLS and CDR2 YYNGEE. Sequences were obtained from peripheral blood. The rearrangement uses TRBV9 and TRBJ1-2, with 7 bases matching TRBD1. This receptor was taken from a woman over 75 with active COVID-19. CDR3 sequence: CASSVEEGASYTF. The CDR3 region has the DNA TGTGCCAGCAGCGTAGAGGAGGGGGCGAGCTACACCTTC.